This TCR beta chain derives from a study of blood T cell repertoires in COVID-19. Method: immunoSEQ multiplex PCR; TCRdb's copy keeps in-frame clones and lacks some. Of about 140,000 clones listed, roughly 90% are singletons. The CDR3 length is 15 residues. V lost 0 bases, J lost 5 bases, and 4 bases stayed unmatched. In germline, CDR1 is SGHVS, CDR2 FNYEAQ. The rearrangement uses TRBV7-6 and TRBJ2-7, with 10 bases aligning to TRBD2. The origin of this receptor is a man aged 45-65 years with active or convalescent COVID-19. Sequencing used peripheral blood. The CDR3 nucleotides are TGTGCCAGCAGCTTAGCGGCTAGCGGGAGTAACGAGCAGTACTTC. The encoded protein is CASSLAASGSNEQYF. Filled out from reference TRBV7-6 and TRBJ2-7, the complete variable domain reads GAGVSQSPRYKVTKRGQDVALRCDPISGHVSLYWYRQALGQGPEFLTYFNYEAQQDKSGLPNDRFSAERPEGSISTLTIQRTEQRDSAMYRCASSLAASGSNEQYFGPGTRLTVT.